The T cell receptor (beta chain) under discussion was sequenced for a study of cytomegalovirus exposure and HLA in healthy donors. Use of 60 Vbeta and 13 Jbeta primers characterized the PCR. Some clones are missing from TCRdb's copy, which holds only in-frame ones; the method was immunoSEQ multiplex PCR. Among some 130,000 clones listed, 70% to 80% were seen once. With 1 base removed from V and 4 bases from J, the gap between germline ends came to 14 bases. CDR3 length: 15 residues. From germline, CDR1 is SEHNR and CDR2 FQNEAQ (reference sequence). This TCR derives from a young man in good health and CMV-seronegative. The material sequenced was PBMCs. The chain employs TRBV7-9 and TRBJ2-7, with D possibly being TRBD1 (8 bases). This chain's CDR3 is CASSLDTGGDYEQYF. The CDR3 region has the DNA TGTGCCAGCAGCTTAGATACAGGGGGGGATTACGAGCAGTACTTC. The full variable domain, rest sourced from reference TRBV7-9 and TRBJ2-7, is DTGVSQNPRHKITKRGQNVTFRCDPISEHNRLYWYRQTLGQGPEFLTYFQNEAQLEKSRLLSDRFSAERPKGSFSTLEIQRTEQGDSAMYLCASSLDTGGDYEQYFGPGTRLTVT.